Listed below are T cell receptor beta chains from one sample, sequenced in a study of blood T cell repertoires in COVID-19. Data came from immunoSEQ multiplex PCR; TCRdb stores just in-frame clones and leaves some out. There are approximately 230,000 clones in the sample; more than 75% occur only once, and 15% to 17% lies in the top ten. Sample: PBMCs or T cells enriched from blood (not recorded which). The source of these receptors is a man aged 18 to 35 who had recovered from COVID-19. The CDR3 runs from the conserved cysteine through the conserved F or W. A D gene is named only where the DNA matches it firmly. Rows give clone size only sometimes, using once, few, many, or a class for an expanded clone.

d_call	v_call	j_call	clone_size	cdr3_length	cdr3_aa	cdr3_nt
TRBD2	TRBV5-6	TRBJ2-1	once	18	CASSTGGLAGVEGDEQFF	TGTGCCAGCAGCACAGGGGGACTAGCGGGAGTAGAGGGTGATGAGCAGTTCTTC
TRBD1	TRBV12-5	TRBJ2-7	NA	16	CASGLDATGTGYEQYF	TGTGCTAGTGGTTTGGACGCCACCGGGACAGGGTACGAGCAGTACTTC
TRBD2	TRBV7-7	TRBJ2-2	NA	15	CASSLAGGDTGELFF	TGTGCTAGCAGCTTAGCGGGAGGTGACACCGGGGAGCTGTTTTTT
TRBD1	TRBV19	TRBJ1-5	NA	15	CASSSGGAGNQPQHF	TGTGCCAGTAGCTCAGGGGGCGCGGGCAATCAGCCCCAGCATTTT
NA	TRBV7-9	TRBJ1-5	NA	14	CASADFYSNQPQHF	TGTGCCAGCGCGGACTTCTATAGCAATCAGCCCCAGCATTTT
NA	TRBV7-2	TRBJ1-1	NA	15	CASSLVSVAATEAFF	TGTGCCAGCAGCTTAGTCTCCGTAGCGGCCACTGAAGCTTTCTTT
NA	TRBV10-3	TRBJ2-7	NA	14	CAINDGSSSYEQYF	TGTGCCATCAACGACGGGTCGAGCTCCTACGAGCAGTACTTC
NA	TRBV7-2	TRBJ1-1	NA	13	CASSLYFSTEAFF	TGTGCCAGCAGCTTATATTTCAGTACTGAAGCTTTCTTT
NA	TRBV30	TRBJ2-7	NA	13	CAWRYRASYEQYF	TGTGCCTGGAGGTACAGGGCCTCCTACGAGCAGTACTTC
TRBD1	TRBV9	TRBJ2-7	NA	15	CASSLGTGQGYEQYF	TGTGCCAGCAGCCTTGGGACAGGTCAGGGATACGAGCAGTACTTC
TRBD1	TRBV19	TRBJ1-6	NA	14	CASSRQGASSPLHF	TGTGCCAGTAGTCGACAGGGGGCCAGTTCACCCCTCCACTTT
NA	TRBV5-6	TRBJ2-1	NA	15	CASSLQGFLYNEQFF	TGTGCCAGCAGCTTGCAGGGGTTCCTTTACAATGAGCAGTTCTTC
NA	TRBV5-5	TRBJ1-3	NA	13	CASSLVTGNTIYF	TGTGCCAGCAGCTTGGTCACTGGAAACACCATATATTTT
NA	TRBV6-5	TRBJ1-4	NA	14	CASSPLSTNEKLFF	TGTGCCAGCAGTCCACTCTCAACTAATGAAAAACTGTTTTTT
NA	TRBV4-1	TRBJ2-1	NA	15	CASSLLMSRDNEQFF	TGCGCCAGCAGCCTACTTATGAGCAGGGACAATGAGCAGTTCTTC
TRBD2	TRBV27	TRBJ2-1	NA	13	CASGPTGGNEQFF	TGTGCCAGCGGTCCGACCGGGGGGAATGAGCAGTTCTTC